Sequencing of this TCR beta chain was carried out in a study of esophageal squamous cell carcinoma under preoperative chemotherapy. A few counts support this clonotype. Its antigen is currently unknown. CDR3 length: 16 residues. Germline V gene sequence: CDR1 SGHTA, CDR2 FQGNSA. V lost 0 bases and J lost 13; bases outside the gene matches: 14. Time point defined: before preoperative PTX-NDP chemotherapy. Before surgery, patients were given preoperative paclitaxel-nedaplatin chemotherapy. MiXCR, applied by TCRdb to the PCR reads, yields one record per CDR3 protein. Of fewer than 40,000 distinct CDR3 sequences listed, less than 55% were seen once; the top ten hold 10% to 15%. General observations from the study: After treatment, tumor-infiltrating lymphocytes seemed to come partly from incoming peripheral T cells, not only local changes. After chemotherapy, TCR diversity rose significantly in peripheral T cells but not in tumor-infiltrating lymphocytes. After paclitaxel-nedaplatin, abundant clones were more likely to contract than amplify.

The V gene is TRBV7-2, the J gene TRBJ2-4; 8 positions match TRBD2. Specimen collection occurred from a patient given preoperative chemotherapy. The source of this sequence is a human donor with esophageal squamous cell carcinoma. The donor label of this sample is uncertain. The CDR3 DNA follows: TGTGCCAGCAGCTTAGCGGGGCGGGGGGACAAAGACACCCAGTACTTC. It encodes CASSLAGRGDKDTQYF.